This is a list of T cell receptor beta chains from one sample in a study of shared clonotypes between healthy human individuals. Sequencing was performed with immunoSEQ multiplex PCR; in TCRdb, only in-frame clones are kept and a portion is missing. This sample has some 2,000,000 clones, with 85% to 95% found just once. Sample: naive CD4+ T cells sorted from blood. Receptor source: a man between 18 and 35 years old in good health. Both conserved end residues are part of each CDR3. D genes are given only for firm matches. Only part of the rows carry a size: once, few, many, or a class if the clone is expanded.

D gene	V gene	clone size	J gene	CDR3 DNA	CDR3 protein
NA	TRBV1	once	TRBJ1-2	TGCACCAGCAGCCAAGGGTTTGAAGGGGCTAACTATGGCTACACCTTC	CTSSQGFEGANYGYTF
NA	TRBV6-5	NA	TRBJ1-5	TGTGCCAGCAGGAGGAGTAGCAATCAGCCCCAGCATTTT	CASRRSSNQPQHF
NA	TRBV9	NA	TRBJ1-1	TGTGCCAGCAGCGAAGGGGGTTTTTCGGGCGCCGGAGCTTTCTTT	CASSEGGFSGAGAFF
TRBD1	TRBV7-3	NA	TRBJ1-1	TGTGCCAGCAGCCTTCTTGACAGGGCTGAAGCTTTCTTT	CASSLLDRAEAFF
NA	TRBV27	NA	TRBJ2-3	TGTGCCAGCAGTTCCAATTGGTATACGCAGTATTTT	CASSSNWYTQYF
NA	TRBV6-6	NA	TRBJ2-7	TGTGCCAGCAGTTACCCCCCTTCAGCAGTGTACGAGCAGTACTTC	CASSYPPSAVYEQYF
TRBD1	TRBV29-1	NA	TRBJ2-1	TGCAGCGCTGACAGGGGGCAGGGAAATGAGCGGTTCTTC	CSADRGQGNERFF
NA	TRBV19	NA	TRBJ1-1	TGTGCCAGTAGTATATTGGCAGGGATGAACACTGAAGCTTTCTTT	CASSILAGMNTEAFF
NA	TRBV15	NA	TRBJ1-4	TGTGCCACCAGCGAAAAGACAAGGGGAGGGAATGAAAAACTGTTTTTT	CATSEKTRGGNEKLFF
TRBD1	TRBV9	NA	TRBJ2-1	TGTGCCAGCAGCGTGACCGGGACAGGGGGCAATGAGCAGTTCTTC	CASSVTGTGGNEQFF
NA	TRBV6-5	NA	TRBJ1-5	TGTGCCAGCAGCCCGAGAGGGGACAATCAGCCCCAGCATTTT	CASSPRGDNQPQHF
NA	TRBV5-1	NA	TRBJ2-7	TGCGCCAGCAGCTTGCGCAGGGACGACGAGCAGTACTTC	CASSLRRDDEQYF
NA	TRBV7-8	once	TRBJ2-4	TGTGCCAGCAGCTTTGGTCCTGAAAACATTCAGTACTTC	CASSFGPENIQYF
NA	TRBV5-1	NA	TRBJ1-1	TGCGCCAGCAGCCTTCAACTGGGTGTGAACACTGAAGCTTTCTTT	CASSLQLGVNTEAFF
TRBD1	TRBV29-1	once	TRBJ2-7	TGCAGCGCCTCAGCGGGGACAGGGGACGGGGGCGAGCAGTACTTC	CSASAGTGDGGEQYF
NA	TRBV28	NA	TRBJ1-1	TGTGCCAGCAGATATAACAGGGTATCTGAAGCTTTCTTT	CASRYNRVSEAFF
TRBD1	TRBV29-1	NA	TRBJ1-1	TGCAGCGTTGGAAGGGGGGGACAGGCTGAAGCTTTCTTT	CSVGRGGQAEAFF
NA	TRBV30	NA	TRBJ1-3	TGTGCCTGGCGCTTGTACCGTACGGGATTCTCTGGAAACACCATATATTTT	CAWRLYRTGFSGNTIYF
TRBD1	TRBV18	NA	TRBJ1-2	TGTGCCAGCTCCGCCTTTACAGGGGGAAGGGCTATTGATGGCTACACCTTC	CASSAFTGGRAIDGYTF